This T cell receptor beta chain was recovered during a study of T cell repertoires in cytomegalovirus infection (dated by TCRdb to between 2017 and 2020). Describing the broader study: Recently identified HLA-C-restricted CMV epitopes, whose presentation resists viral immunomodulation, were targeted by peptide stimulations together with well-studied HLA-B-restricted epitopes. Donor HLA type was relevant to the analysis, as public TCR beta signatures indicated carriage of CMV infection together with the matching HLA type.

This clonotype was seen only a few times. It lacks a known antigen. No qualities accompany the bases; no much larger clone lies one base away. The sample was run on an Illumina HiSeq 1500. The public reads were reprocessed in TCRdb via fastp at Q25 and MiXCR, keeping in-frame beta chains. Entries are consolidated by CDR3 protein sequence, retaining the most common genes and DNA. The sample yields hundreds of thousands of distinct CDR3 sequences; about 42% were counted once. 43% of the sample lies in the top ten. Overall study results and their limits: In the ex vivo response, HLA-C-restricted CMV-specific TCR beta clonotypes were dominant, and in two of eight donors the single most frequent clonotype came from this HLA-C-restricted group. Carriers of CMV infection plus the relevant HLA type were discriminated by the cumulative frequency of public TCR beta family members in the study cohort and in an independent roughly 340-donor cohort.

For CDR1 and CDR2, the germline V gene lists SGHTA and FQGNSA. Here V drops 2 bases and J drops 2 bases, and the junction holds 4 bases not matched to any gene. Including cysteine and phenylalanine, the CDR3 has 15 amino acids. Just the 45-base CDR3 DNA is kept, in frame starting at base 1. The treatment or condition label on this specimen signifies: in vitro stimulation with specific CMV peptide epitopes to enrich CMV-specific T cells. The receptor chain draws on TRBV7-2 and TRBJ2-3; 7 bases in between match TRBD2. Sequences were derived from cultured PBMCs, sampled from culture after CMV antigen stimulation. This sequence was found in a human donor in good health (CMV status not recorded). Some clones in this sample may be carry-over from other donors' samples. The CDR3 protein sequence reads: CASSLRAGITDTQYF. The base sequence is TGTGCCAGCAGCTTACGAGCGGGGATCACAGATACGCAGTATTTT.